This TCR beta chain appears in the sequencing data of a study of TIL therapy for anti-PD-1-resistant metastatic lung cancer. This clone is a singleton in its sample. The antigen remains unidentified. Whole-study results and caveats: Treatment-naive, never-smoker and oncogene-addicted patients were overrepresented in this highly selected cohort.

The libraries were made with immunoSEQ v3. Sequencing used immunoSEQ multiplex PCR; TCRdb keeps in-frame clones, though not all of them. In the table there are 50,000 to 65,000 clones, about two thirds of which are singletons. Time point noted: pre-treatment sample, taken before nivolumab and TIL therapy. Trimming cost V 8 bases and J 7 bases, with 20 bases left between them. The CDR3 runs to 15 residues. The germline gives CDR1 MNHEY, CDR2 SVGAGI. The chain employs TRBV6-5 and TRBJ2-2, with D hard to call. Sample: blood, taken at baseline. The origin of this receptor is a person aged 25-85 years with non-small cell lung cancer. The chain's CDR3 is CASLKLGSRVGELFF. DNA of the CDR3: TGTGCCAGCCTTAAGTTAGGGTCCCGAGTCGGGGAGCTGTTTTTT.